This T cell receptor (beta chain) was found in a study of blood T cell repertoires in COVID-19. About the research overall: Samples came from the United States, Italy and Spain, spanning acute and convalescent COVID-19. In each case, the material was cDNA or gDNA derived from T cells, B-cell-depleted T cells, or PBMCs.

Produced via immunoSEQ multiplex PCR; TCRdb's table is partial and in-frame only. This table holds around 390,000 clones, around 87% found once. Donors were grouped by their self-reported clinical history. Germline loops: CDR1 MDHEN, CDR2 SYDVKM. Between the trimmed V and J ends, which lost 3 bases and 2 bases, there was a span of 16 bases. The CDR3 is made up of 16 amino acids. The sample consisted of PBMCs or T cells enriched from blood (not recorded which). This receptor was taken from a woman aged 50 to 65 who had recovered from COVID-19. J is TRBJ1-2 and V is TRBV28; maybe TRBD1 (6 bases). CDR3 nucleotides: TGTGCCAGCAGTTTCCCGCCAGGGGACCCAAACTATGGCTACACCTTC. Protein: CASSFPPGDPNYGYTF.